The 21 T cell receptor beta chains given below trace back to one sample, sequenced in a study of blood T cell repertoires in COVID-19. Here immunoSEQ multiplex PCR was the method, and the copy in TCRdb shows in-frame clones only, minus some. The sample gives roughly 15,000 clones, about 80% of which show up once; about 26% is in the top ten. The specimen was peripheral blood. Receptor source: a woman aged 70-85 years with active COVID-19.

CDR3 protein: CASEESYRGLVNIQYF. The CDR3 DNA reads TGTGCCAGCGAAGAATCCTATAGGGGGCTGGTAAACATTCAGTACTTC. The chain has TRBV3-1 (or the pseudogene TRBV3-2) and TRBJ2-4; TRBD1 matches at 7 bases. Germline V lookup: CDR1 LGHDT, CDR2 YNNKEL (reference sequence). The CDR3 contains 16 residues. J lost 6 bases, V lost 8 bases, and 16 bases had no gene match.

This clone occurred once. The chain recombines TRBV19 with TRBJ2-1, with D maybe TRBD2 (5 bases). With 2 bases removed from V and 6 bases from J, the gap between germline ends came to 17 bases. Germline V gene sequence: CDR1 LNHDA, CDR2 SQIVND (reference sequence). The CDR3 consists of 16 residues. CDR3 residues: CASSIMRTSKSNEQFF. CDR3 nucleotides: TGTGCCAGTAGTATAATGCGGACTTCTAAGAGCAATGAGCAGTTCTTC.

CDR3 in DNA: TGCGCCAGCAGTGAGGTACAGGGGCCCAACACTGAAGCTTTCTTT. It is translated as CASSEVQGPNTEAFF. The chain employs TRBV10-1 and TRBJ1-1, with TRBD1 matching 7 bases. CDR3 length: 15 amino acids. Germline V gene lookup returns CDR1 WNHNN and CDR2 SYGVQD (reference sequence). The V gene end was trimmed by 2 bases and the J gene end by 2 bases; junction bases not matched to a gene: 5.

The genes are TRBV28 and TRBJ2-1, with 7 positions matching TRBD1. After removal of 3 bases from V and 8 bases from J, the junction contained 10 bases not matched to a gene. The CDR3 totals 15 residues. Per germline, CDR1 MDHEN and CDR2 SYDVKM. This CDR3 reads CASSFDLQGLDEQFF. DNA of the CDR3: TGTGCCAGCAGTTTTGATCTACAGGGGTTAGATGAGCAGTTCTTC.

The chain has TRBV27 and TRBJ1-1; D is possibly TRBD1 (6 bases). V shed 7 bases and J shed 1 base, with 10 bases lying between them. CDR1 is MNHEY, CDR2 SMNVEV, per germline (reference sequence). The CDR3 is 13 residues long. CDR3 nucleotide sequence: TGTGCCAGCACGGGACATAAGAACACTGAAGCTTTCTTT. This encodes CASTGHKNTEAFF.

This clone has only one observation. The gene calls are TRBV5-6 and TRBJ2-2; TRBD2 matches at 9 bases. The CDR3 has 16 amino acids. The V gene end was trimmed by 6 bases and the J gene end by 2 bases; junction bases not matched to a gene: 8. From germline, CDR1 is SGHDT and CDR2 YYEEEE. The CDR3, as DNA: TGTGCCAGCACCAGAGCGGGAGGACGTAACACCGGGGAGCTGTTTTTT. Translated, it gives CASTRAGGRNTGELFF.

The chain recombines TRBV28 with TRBJ1-1, with D perhaps matching TRBD1 (6 bases). The V gene's germline CDR1 is MDHEN and CDR2 SYDVKM. Trimming removed 5 bases from V and 1 base from J, with 17 bases in between. The CDR3 consists of 16 residues. The CDR3 is CASSPITGQRNTEAFF. The CDR3 bases are TGTGCCAGCAGTCCAATAACTGGACAGAGGAACACTGAAGCTTTCTTT.

V usage is TRBV7-3 and J usage is TRBJ2-3; tentative D call: TRBD1 (7 bases). The CDR3 has 15 amino acids. V was trimmed by 2 bases and J by 4 bases, leaving 13 bases between them. In germline, CDR1 is SGHTA, CDR2 FQGTGA. The CDR3 spells CASSLYGGGADTQYF. The DNA for the CDR3 is TGTGCCAGCAGCTTATATGGAGGGGGCGCAGATACGCAGTATTTT. Supplemented by reference TRBV7-3 and TRBJ2-3, the full variable domain reads GAGVSQTPSNKVTEKGKYVELRCDPISGHTALYWYRQSLGQGPEFLIYFQGTGAADDSGLPNDRFFAVRPEGSVSTLKIQRTERGDSAVYLCASSLYGGGADTQYFGPGTRLTVL.

V usage is TRBV2 and J usage is TRBJ1-5; D might be TRBD1 (6 bases). Germline V lookup: CDR1 SNHLY, CDR2 FYNNEI. CDR3 length equals 14 residues. Trimming removed 2 bases from V and 5 bases from J, with 10 bases in between. CDR3 DNA: TGTGCCAGCAGTGAATCGGCAGGGGATCAGCCCCAGCATTTT. Its protein product is CASSESAGDQPQHF.

This sequence joins TRBV5-1 and TRBJ2-7, with no clear D. V was cut by 4 bases and J by 2 bases, with 13 bases left in between. CDR3 length equals 14 residues. CDR1 is SGHRS, CDR2 YFSETQ, per germline. CDR3 amino acids: CASSVAVGPYEQYF. Here the CDR3 DNA reads TGCGCCAGCAGCGTAGCTGTAGGTCCCTACGAGCAGTACTTC.

The V call is TRBV11-2, the J call TRBJ1-1, with unresolved D. The V and J ends lost 0 bases and 7 bases respectively, with 18 bases between them. This CDR3 region has 16 residues. The germline CDR1 and CDR2 sequences are SGHAT and FQNNGV. Here the CDR3 reads CASSLDYRGLTGEAFF. The CDR3 region has the DNA TGTGCCAGCAGCTTAGATTATCGTGGCTTGACGGGTGAAGCTTTCTTT. Complete variable domain (other parts from reference TRBV11-2 and TRBJ1-1): EAGVAQSPRYKIIEKRQSVAFWCNPISGHATLYWYQQILGQGPKLLIQFQNNGVVDDSQLPKDRFSAERLKGVDSTLKIQPAKLEDSAVYLCASSLDYRGLTGEAFFGQGTRLTVV.

The chain employs TRBV5-1 and TRBJ2-1; 9 nucleotides agree with TRBD1. The ends lost 5 bases at V and 7 bases at J; junction bases unmatched: 10. Germline CDR1 is SGHRS and CDR2 is YFSETQ. CDR3 length equals 15 residues. The CDR3, as DNA: TGCGCCAGCAGTATCCCCGGGACAGGGCAGAATGAGCAGTTCTTC. It specifies CASSIPGTGQNEQFF. The full variable domain, in which reference TRBV5-1 and TRBJ2-1 provide the parts outside the CDR3, is KAGVTQTPRYLIKTRGQQVTLSCSPISGHRSVSWYQQTPGQGLQFLFEYFSETQRNKGNFPGRFSGRQFSNSRSEMNVSTLELGDSALYLCASSIPGTGQNEQFFGPGTRLTVL.

This clone was seen just once. The CDR3 coding sequence is TGTGCCAGCAGTTTCTACAGGGGGAAAAGCTCCTACGAGCAGTACTTC. Residues: CASSFYRGKSSYEQYF. This chain links TRBV28 with TRBJ2-7; 8 bases line up with TRBD1. The V segment lost 3 bases and the J segment 0 bases; nucleotides outside the gene matches: 7. CDR1 and CDR2 from the germline V gene are MDHEN and SYDVKM. The CDR3 consists of 16 residues.

The rearrangement uses TRBV25-1 and TRBJ1-6; no clear D. CDR1 MGHDK and CDR2 SYGVNS come from the germline V gene. V lost 10 bases and J lost 11, with 9 bases in between. The CDR3 is made up of 10 amino acids. DNA for the CDR3: TGTGCCACCGAGGGCCCACCCCTCCACTTT. This sequence encodes CATEGPPLHF.

This clone is medium-sized (0.01 to 0.1%) by share. V usage is TRBV6-2 or TRBV6-3 and J usage is TRBJ2-7; TRBD2 might be the D (7 bases). The CDR3 consists of 19 residues. Trimming cost V 6 bases and J 0 bases, with 27 bases left between them. Germline values: CDR1 MNHEY, CDR2 SVGEGT. For the CDR3, the DNA is TGTGCCAGCAGCCGCTCGCCGTGGGGTGGCGGGGGCAGCTCCTACGAGCAGTACTTC. This translates into CASSRSPWGGGGSSYEQYF.

The chain couples TRBV27 to TRBJ1-1; no clear D. The CDR3 covers 16 residues. V gave up 4 bases and J gave up 0 bases, with 15 bases separating them. CDR1 MNHEY and CDR2 SMNVEV come from the germline V gene (reference sequence). CDR3 sequence reads: CASSSFTGIVNTEAFF. The CDR3, as DNA: TGTGCCAGCAGTTCCTTTACCGGGATAGTGAACACTGAAGCTTTCTTT.

This clone was observed a single time. This chain links TRBV6-5 with TRBJ2-3; TRBD2 matches 8 bases. The V segment lost 8 bases and the J segment 0 bases; nucleotides outside the gene matches: 7. This CDR3 comprises 15 residues. CDR1 and CDR2 from the germline V gene are MNHEY and SVGAGI. CDR3 sequence: CASGPGGPSTDTQYF. Here the CDR3 DNA reads TGTGCCAGCGGGCCGGGAGGGCCGAGCACAGATACGCAGTATTTT.

This rearrangement joins TRBV21-1 to TRBJ2-3; the table's D call of TRBD2 was not tested on the DNA. TRBV21-1 is classified as a pseudogene. The CDR3 length is 20 residues. The CDR3 nucleotides are TGTGCCAGCAGCAAAGGTGGTGCTGGGACTAGCGGGAGTAGCACAGATACGCAGTATTTT. Translation: CASSKGGAGTSGSSTDTQYF.

The V gene is TRBV4-1, the J gene TRBJ2-7; 7 bases match TRBD1. Germline CDR1 is MGHRA and CDR2 is YSYEKL. The CDR3 totals 15 residues. With V trimmed by 4 bases and J by 6 bases, 12 bases remained unmatched. This chain's CDR3 is CASSPYPANRGEQYF. The CDR3 DNA sequence: TGCGCCAGCAGCCCCTACCCGGCTAACAGGGGCGAGCAGTACTTC.

V gene TRBV3-1 (or the pseudogene TRBV3-2) combines with J gene TRBJ2-3; weak D call: TRBD2 (6 bases). From germline, CDR1 is LGHDT and CDR2 YNNKEL (reference sequence). CDR3 length: 15 residues. The germline V and J ends were trimmed by 0 bases and 3 bases, with 10 bases remaining between them. DNA of the CDR3: TGTGCCAGCAGCCAAGACGACAGCGGGACAGATACGCAGTATTTT. Translated: CASSQDDSGTDTQYF.

This chain links TRBV6-5 with TRBJ2-7, with 11 bases identical to TRBD2. Germline values: CDR1 MNHEY, CDR2 SVGAGI. This CDR3 contains 15 residues. With V trimmed by 6 bases and J by 9 bases, 13 bases remained unmatched. CDR3: CASRGTSGSIVGQYF. The DNA for the CDR3 is TGTGCCAGCAGGGGGACTAGCGGTTCGATTGTAGGGCAGTACTTC.